The TCR beta chain under discussion was sequenced for a study of cytomegalovirus exposure and HLA in healthy donors. Study-level background: Among about 400 genotyped donors, about 83% fell in the Caucasian-associated ancestry cluster.

Study-level results: The likely explanation for a cluster of highly shared sequence variants was sequencing artifact. In vitro work confirmed that three CMV-associated chains recognize CMV antigens. A later analysis associated 15,000 or so TCR beta sequences with HLA alleles at a 0.05 false discovery rate.

V was trimmed by 6 bases and J by 1 base, leaving 13 bases between them. From germline, CDR1 is SGHAT and CDR2 FQNNGV. The CDR3 runs 15 residues. As regards this clone: Its antigen remains unidentified.

Use of 60 Vbeta and 13 Jbeta primers characterized the PCR. Clones were read by immunoSEQ multiplex PCR, and TCRdb kept only the in-frame ones, dropping some. The repertoire holds about 110,000 clones, with 69% as singletons. Source material: PBMCs. The sequence was collected from a woman in her seventies in good health and CMV-seropositive. The V and J genes are TRBV11-2 and TRBJ1-3; no clear D. DNA for the CDR3: TGTGCCAGCAGTTCCTTCGGGTTTTCTGGAAACACCATATATTTT. This translates into CASSSFGFSGNTIYF.